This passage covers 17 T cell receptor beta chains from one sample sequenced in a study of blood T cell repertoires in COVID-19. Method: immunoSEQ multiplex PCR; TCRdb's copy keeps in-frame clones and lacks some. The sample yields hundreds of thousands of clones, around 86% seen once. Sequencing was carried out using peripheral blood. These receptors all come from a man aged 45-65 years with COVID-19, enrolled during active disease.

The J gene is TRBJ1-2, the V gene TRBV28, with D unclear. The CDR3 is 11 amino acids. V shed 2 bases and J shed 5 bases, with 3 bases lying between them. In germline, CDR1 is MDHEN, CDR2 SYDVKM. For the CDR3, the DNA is TGTGCCAGCAGTTTACAGTATGGCTACACCTTC. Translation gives CASSLQYGYTF.

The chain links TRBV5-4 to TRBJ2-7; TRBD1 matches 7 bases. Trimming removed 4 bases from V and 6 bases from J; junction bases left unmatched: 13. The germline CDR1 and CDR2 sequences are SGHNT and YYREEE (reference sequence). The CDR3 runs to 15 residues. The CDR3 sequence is CASSARLGTVPEQYF. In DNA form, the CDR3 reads TGTGCCAGCAGCGCCCGTCTGGGGACAGTCCCCGAGCAGTACTTC.

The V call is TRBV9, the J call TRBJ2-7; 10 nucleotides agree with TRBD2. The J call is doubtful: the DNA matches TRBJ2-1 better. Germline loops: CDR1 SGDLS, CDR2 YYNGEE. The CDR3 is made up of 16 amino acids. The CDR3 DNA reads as TGTGCCAGCAACGTGGGGGGGACTAGCGTTTTCAATGAGCAGTTCTTC. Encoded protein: CASNVGGTSVFNEQFF.

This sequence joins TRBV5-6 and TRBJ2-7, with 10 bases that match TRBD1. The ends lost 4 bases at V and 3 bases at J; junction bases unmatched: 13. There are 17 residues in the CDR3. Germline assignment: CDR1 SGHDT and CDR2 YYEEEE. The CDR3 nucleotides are TGTGCCAGCAGCCTTGTGGCCGGGACAGGGGTGATCTACGAGCAGTACTTC. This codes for CASSLVAGTGVIYEQYF.

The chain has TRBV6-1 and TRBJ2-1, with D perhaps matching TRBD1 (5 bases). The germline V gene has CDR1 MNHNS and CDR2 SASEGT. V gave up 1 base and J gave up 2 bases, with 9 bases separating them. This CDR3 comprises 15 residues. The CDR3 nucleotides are TGTGCCAGCAGTGAAGAAGGGGTGGCCTACAATGAGCAGTTCTTC. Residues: CASSEEGVAYNEQFF.

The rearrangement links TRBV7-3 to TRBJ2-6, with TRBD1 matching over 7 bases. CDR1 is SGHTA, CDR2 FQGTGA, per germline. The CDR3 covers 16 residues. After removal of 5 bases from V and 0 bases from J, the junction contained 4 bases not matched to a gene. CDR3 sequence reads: CASSRDSLSGANVLTF. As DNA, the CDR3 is TGTGCCAGCAGCCGGGACAGTCTCTCTGGGGCCAACGTCCTGACTTTC. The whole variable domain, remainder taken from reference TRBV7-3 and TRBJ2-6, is GAGVSQTPSNKVTEKGKYVELRCDPISGHTALYWYRQSLGQGPEFLIYFQGTGAADDSGLPNDRFFAVRPEGSVSTLKIQRTERGDSAVYLCASSRDSLSGANVLTFGAGSRLTVL.

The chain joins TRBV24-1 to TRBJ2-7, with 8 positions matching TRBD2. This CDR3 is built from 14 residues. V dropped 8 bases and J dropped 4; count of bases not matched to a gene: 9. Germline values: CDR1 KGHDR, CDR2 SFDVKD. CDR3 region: CATKGGGTSYEQYF. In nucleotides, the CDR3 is TGTGCCACCAAGGGCGGGGGGACCTCGTACGAGCAGTACTTC.

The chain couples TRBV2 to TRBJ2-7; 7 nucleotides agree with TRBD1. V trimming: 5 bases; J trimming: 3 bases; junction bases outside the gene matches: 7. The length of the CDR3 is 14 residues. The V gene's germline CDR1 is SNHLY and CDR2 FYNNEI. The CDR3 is CASSRDSRNYEQYF. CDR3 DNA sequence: TGTGCCAGCAGTAGGGACAGTAGAAACTACGAGCAGTACTTC. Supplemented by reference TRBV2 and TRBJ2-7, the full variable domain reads EPEVTQTPSHQVTQMGQEVILRCVPISNHLYFYWYRQILGQKVEFLVSFYNNEISEKSEIFDDQFSVERPDGSNFTLKIRSTKLEDSAMYFCASSRDSRNYEQYFGPGTRLTVT.

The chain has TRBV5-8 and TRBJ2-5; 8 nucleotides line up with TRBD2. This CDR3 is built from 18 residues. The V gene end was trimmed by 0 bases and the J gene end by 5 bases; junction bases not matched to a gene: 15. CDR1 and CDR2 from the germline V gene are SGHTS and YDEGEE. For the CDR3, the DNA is TGTGCCAGCAGCTTGGCCAAGCCGGGGGGGTTGTTTCTGGAGACCCAGTACTTC. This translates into CASSLAKPGGLFLETQYF. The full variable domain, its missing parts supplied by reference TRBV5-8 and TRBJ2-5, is EAGVTQSPTHLIKTRGQQATLRCSPISGHTSVYWYQQALGLGLQFLLWYDEGEERNRGNFPPRFSGRQFPNYSSELNVNALELEDSALYLCASSLAKPGGLFLETQYFGPGTRLLVL.

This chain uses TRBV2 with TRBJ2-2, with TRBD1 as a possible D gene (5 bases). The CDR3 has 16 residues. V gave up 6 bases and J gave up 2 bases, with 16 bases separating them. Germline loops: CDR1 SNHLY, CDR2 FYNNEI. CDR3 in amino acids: CASRGMTALNTGELFF. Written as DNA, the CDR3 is TGTGCCAGCAGGGGGATGACAGCCTTAAACACCGGGGAGCTGTTTTTT.

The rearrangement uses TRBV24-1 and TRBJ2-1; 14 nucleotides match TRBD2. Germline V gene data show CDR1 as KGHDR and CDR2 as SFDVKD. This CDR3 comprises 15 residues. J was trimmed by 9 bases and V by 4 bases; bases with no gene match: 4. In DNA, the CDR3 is TGTGCCACCAGTGAAGGGACTAGCGGGAGTCGTGAGCAGTTCTTC. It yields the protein CATSEGTSGSREQFF.

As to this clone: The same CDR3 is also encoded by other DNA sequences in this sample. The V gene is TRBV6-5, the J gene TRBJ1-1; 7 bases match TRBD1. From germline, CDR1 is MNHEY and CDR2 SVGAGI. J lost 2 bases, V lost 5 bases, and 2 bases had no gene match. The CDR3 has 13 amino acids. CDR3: CASSRTGNTEAFF. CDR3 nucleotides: TGTGCCAGCAGTAGGACAGGAAACACTGAAGCTTTCTTT.

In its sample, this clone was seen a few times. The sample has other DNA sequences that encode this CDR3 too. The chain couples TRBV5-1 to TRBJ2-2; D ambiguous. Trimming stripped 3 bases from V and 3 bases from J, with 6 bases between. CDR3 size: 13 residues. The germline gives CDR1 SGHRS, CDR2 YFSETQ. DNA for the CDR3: TGCGCCAGCAGCTCCCAGGACACCGGGGAGCTGTTTTTT. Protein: CASSSQDTGELFF. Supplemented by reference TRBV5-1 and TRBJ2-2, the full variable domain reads KAGVTQTPRYLIKTRGQQVTLSCSPISGHRSVSWYQQTPGQGLQFLFEYFSETQRNKGNFPGRFSGRQFSNSRSEMNVSTLELGDSALYLCASSSQDTGELFFGEGSRLTVL.

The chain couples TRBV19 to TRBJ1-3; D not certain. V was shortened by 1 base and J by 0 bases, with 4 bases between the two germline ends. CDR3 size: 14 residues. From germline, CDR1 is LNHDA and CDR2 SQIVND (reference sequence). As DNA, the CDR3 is TGTGCCAGTAGTATAGGGGCCTCTGGAAACACCATATATTTT. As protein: CASSIGASGNTIYF.

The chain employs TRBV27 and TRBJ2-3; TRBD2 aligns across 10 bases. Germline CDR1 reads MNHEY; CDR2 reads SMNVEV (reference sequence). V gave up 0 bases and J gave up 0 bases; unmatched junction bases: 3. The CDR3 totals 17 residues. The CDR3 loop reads CASSLSRAGGSTDTQYF. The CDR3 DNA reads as TGTGCCAGCAGTTTATCGAGAGCGGGAGGGAGCACAGATACGCAGTATTTT.

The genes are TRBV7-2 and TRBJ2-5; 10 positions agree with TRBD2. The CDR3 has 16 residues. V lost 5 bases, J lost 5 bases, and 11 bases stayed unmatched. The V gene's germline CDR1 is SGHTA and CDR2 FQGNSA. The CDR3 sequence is CASSGLGAAGGETQYF. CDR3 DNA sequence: TGTGCCAGCAGCGGACTAGGGGCAGCGGGAGGGGAGACCCAGTACTTC.

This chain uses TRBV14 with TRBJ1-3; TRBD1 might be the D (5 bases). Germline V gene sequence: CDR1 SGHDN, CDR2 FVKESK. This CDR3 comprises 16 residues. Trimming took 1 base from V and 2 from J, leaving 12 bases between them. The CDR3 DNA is TGTGCCAGCAGCCAAGGTCCAGGGAACGCTGGAAACACCATATATTTT. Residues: CASSQGPGNAGNTIYF.